This T cell receptor beta chain was profiled in a study of spatial heterogeneity in lung cancer. The wider study: The count of detected beta-chain sequences consistently exceeded that of alpha-chain sequences.

This clonotype was observed at least ten times. The CDR3 contains 12 residues. Trimming left V 1 base short and J 1 base short, with 0 bases between. Germline CDR1 SEHNR, CDR2 FQNEAQ (reference sequence). TCRdb reanalysed the 5' RACE reads using MiXCR and keeps one entry per CDR3 protein. The data show about 48,000 distinct CDR3 sequences, roughly 5% seen once. The time point here: sample taken at primary tumor resection. The origin of this receptor is a male donor with early-stage non-small cell lung cancer. The sequencing here drew on PBMCs, taken at surgery. The V gene is TRBV7-9, the J gene TRBJ2-3; D is uncertain. The CDR3 reads CASSLGTDTQYF. CDR3 coding DNA: TGTGCCAGCAGCTTAGGCACAGATACGCAGTATTTT.